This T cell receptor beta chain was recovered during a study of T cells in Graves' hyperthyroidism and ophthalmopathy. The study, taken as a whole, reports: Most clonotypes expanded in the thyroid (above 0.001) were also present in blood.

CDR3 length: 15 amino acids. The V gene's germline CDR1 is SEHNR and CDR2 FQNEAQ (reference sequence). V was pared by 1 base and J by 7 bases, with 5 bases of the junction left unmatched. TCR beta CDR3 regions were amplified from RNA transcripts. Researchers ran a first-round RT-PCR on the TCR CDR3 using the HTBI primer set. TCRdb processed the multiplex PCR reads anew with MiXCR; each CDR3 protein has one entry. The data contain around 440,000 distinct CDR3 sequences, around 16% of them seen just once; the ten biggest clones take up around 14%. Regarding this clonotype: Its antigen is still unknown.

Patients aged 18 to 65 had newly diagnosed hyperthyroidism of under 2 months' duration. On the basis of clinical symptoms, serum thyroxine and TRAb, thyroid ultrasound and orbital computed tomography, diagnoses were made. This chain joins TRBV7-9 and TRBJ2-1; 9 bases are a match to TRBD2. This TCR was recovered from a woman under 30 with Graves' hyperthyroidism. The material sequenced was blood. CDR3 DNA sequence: TGTGCCAGCAGCTTAGGAGCGGGGGGCCATAATGAGCAGTTCTTC. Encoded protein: CASSLGAGGHNEQFF.